Shown below are 25 T cell receptor beta chains from a single sample sequenced in a study of early T cells in non-severe SARS-CoV-2 infection (dated by TCRdb to the early 2020s). Libraries were prepared through 5' RACE. The instrument given in TCRdb is NextSeq 500. The public reads were run again by TCRdb, first through fastp at Q25 and then through MiXCR, and only productive beta chains were kept. Rows with a matching CDR3 protein are joined into one entry that keeps the most common DNA and genes. A total of about 76,000 distinct CDR3 sequences appear in this sample, roughly 15% of them only once. In total, the top ten clones hold 9.5% to 15% of the sample. Sequenced material: whole blood. Receptor source: an adult who was a healthcare worker with PCR-confirmed SARS-CoV-2 infection or an uninfected control (not recorded which).

This clonotype was detected a few times. The CDR3 loop reads CAWNPRVRDYGYTF. For the CDR3, the DNA is TGTGCCTGGAACCCACGGGTGCGTGACTATGGCTACACCTTC. This rearrangement joins TRBV30 to TRBJ1-2; D is undetermined. Trimming removed 4 bases at V and 3 bases at J, with 15 bases between. Germline CDR1 and CDR2: GTSNPN and SVGIG (reference sequence). The CDR3 contains 14 residues.

This clonotype was counted many times. The V and J genes are TRBV29-1 and TRBJ2-7; 10 bases map to TRBD1. The J segment lost 2 bases and the V segment lost 6 bases, leaving 4 bases of the junction unmatched. This CDR3 comprises 13 residues. Germline assignment: CDR1 SQVTM and CDR2 ANQGSEA. DNA for the CDR3: TGCAGCGTACGGACAGGGGGTCCCTACGAGCAGTACTTC. This codes for CSVRTGGPYEQYF.

This clonotype occurred a few times. DNA for the CDR3: TGCGCCAGCAGCGTTTTTTATGGAACCTCAGGAGAAGGCTACACCTTC. It codes for CASSVFYGTSGEGYTF. The chain couples TRBV4-3 to TRBJ1-2; D is unclear. The CDR3 is 16 amino acids. Germline CDR1 LGHNA, CDR2 YSLEER. The V and J ends lost 5 bases and 8 bases respectively, with 24 bases between them.

A few counts support this clonotype. The chain couples TRBV5-4 to TRBJ2-1; D remains ambiguous. The V gene lost 3 bases and the J gene lost 3 bases, with 7 bases spanning the gap. This CDR3 contains 13 residues. Germline loops: CDR1 SGHNT, CDR2 YYREEE (reference sequence). CDR3 nucleotides: TGTGCCAGCAGCTCTAATTACTACAATGAGCAGTTCTTC. This translates into CASSSNYYNEQFF.

This clonotype has a handful of counts. The genes are TRBV6-4 and TRBJ1-4, with 7 bases fitting TRBD1. From germline, CDR1 is MRHNA and CDR2 SNTAGT. The CDR3 runs 16 residues. J lost 8 bases, V lost 6 bases, and 15 bases had no gene match. CDR3 sequence (DNA): TGTGCCAGCAGGGTACGAAACCGGGACAGTCACGAAAAACTGTTTTTT. This sequence encodes CASRVRNRDSHEKLFF.

This clonotype was counted between two and nine times. V usage is TRBV6-5 and J usage is TRBJ1-1, with D perhaps matching TRBD1 (6 bases). The length of the CDR3 is 15 residues. Per germline, CDR1 MNHEY and CDR2 SVGAGI. V shed 7 bases and J shed 3 bases, with 18 bases lying between them. CDR3 sequence reads: CASTKGVNLDTEAFF. Written as DNA, the CDR3 is TGTGCCAGCACTAAGGGGGTAAATTTGGACACTGAAGCTTTCTTT.

This clonotype came up a few times. The chain combines TRBV7-9 with TRBJ2-2; D might be TRBD1 (5 bases). CDR3 length: 14 amino acids. Germline V CDR1 and CDR2: SEHNR, FQNEAQ (reference sequence). Trimming cost V 4 bases and J 8 bases, with 14 bases left between them. The CDR3 loop is CASSYLGRAGELFF. The CDR3 DNA is TGTGCCAGCAGCTATCTGGGCAGGGCTGGGGAGCTGTTTTTT.

The chain has TRBV29-1 and TRBJ1-1; no definite D call. Deletions cut 5 bases from V and 0 bases from J, with 10 bases between. This CDR3 is built from 13 residues. CDR1 and CDR2 (germline): SQVTM, ANQGSEA. CDR3 sequence (DNA): TGCAGCGTTTTGTGGGTAATGAACACTGAAGCTTTCTTT. It translates to CSVLWVMNTEAFF.

In its sample, this clonotype was seen a few times. V usage is TRBV5-1 and J usage is TRBJ2-4; possibly TRBD2 for D (6 bases). This CDR3 is 14 amino acids long. Germline loops: CDR1 SGHRS, CDR2 YFSETQ. Trimming shortened V by 4 bases and J by 0 bases, and 8 bases separated the two germline ends. CDR3 loop: CASSPGLAKNIQYF. The CDR3 DNA is TGCGCCAGCAGCCCGGGACTAGCCAAAAACATTCAGTACTTC.

This clonotype was seen ten or more times. The V and J genes are TRBV6-2 or TRBV6-3 and TRBJ1-5, with 8 bases matching TRBD1. CDR1 MNHEY and CDR2 SVGEGT come from the germline V gene. This CDR3 contains 16 residues. V lost 6 bases and J lost 2; bases outside the gene matches: 9. In nucleotides, the CDR3 is TGTGCCAGCAGGACCCGAGGGACAGGCCGCAATCAGCCCCAGCATTTT. The encoded protein is CASRTRGTGRNQPQHF.

The table lists this clonotype with many counts. The chain couples TRBV18 to TRBJ2-1, with TRBD2 identical over 14 bases. Germline-derived CDR1 and CDR2 are KGHSH and LQKENI. CDR3 size: 18 residues. The trim removed 2 bases at V and 3 bases at J, leaving 6 bases unmatched. The CDR3 DNA reads TGTGCCAGCTCACCAGGACTAGCGGGGGGAACAATCTACAATGAGCAGTTCTTC. The encoded protein is CASSPGLAGGTIYNEQFF.

This clonotype was picked up a small number of times. The genes are TRBV7-2 and TRBJ2-7; D remains ambiguous. Germline V gives CDR1 SGHTA, CDR2 FQGNSA. Trimming pared 5 bases from V and 9 bases from J, leaving 14 bases between. CDR3 size: 12 residues. Here the CDR3 DNA reads TGTGCCAGCAGCCCTGGCCTCCACGGGCAGTACTTC. It yields the protein CASSPGLHGQYF. The variable domain in full, with the rest retrieved from reference TRBV7-2 and TRBJ2-7, is GAGVSQSPSNKVTEKGKDVELRCDPISGHTALYWYRQSLGQGLEFLIYFQGNSAPDKSGLPSDRFSAERTGGSVSTLTIQRTQQEDSAVYLCASSPGLHGQYFGPGTRLTVT.

This clonotype was detected many times. The CDR3, as DNA: TGTGCCAGCAGCTTGAACGGGGGGGGACCCGGGATCACAGATACGCAGTATTTT. As protein: CASSLNGGGPGITDTQYF. The V gene is TRBV7-8, the J gene TRBJ2-3; TRBD2 aligns across 8 bases. The CDR3 covers 18 residues. Germline CDR1 is SGHVS and CDR2 is FQNEAQ. V lost 3 bases to trimming and J lost 2 bases; unmatched junction nucleotides: 13.

This clonotype was observed a handful of times. V gene TRBV6-1 combines with J gene TRBJ2-7; no reliable D call. The germline V and J ends were trimmed by 2 bases and 7 bases, with 6 bases remaining between them. Per germline, CDR1 MNHNS and CDR2 SASEGT. There are 11 residues in the CDR3. As DNA, the CDR3 is TGTGCCAGCAGTGAATGGGTGGAGCAGTACTTC. Protein product: CASSEWVEQYF.

J is TRBJ2-1 and V is TRBV20-1; the D is unclear. Germline CDR1 DFQATT, CDR2 SNEGSKA (reference sequence). This CDR3 is 13 amino acids long. The V and J ends lost 0 bases and 8 bases respectively, with 11 bases between them. CDR3 DNA sequence: TGCAGTGCTAGAGATCTTCTTCATGATGAGCAGTTCTTC. This codes for CSARDLLHDEQFF.

This clonotype has a handful of counts. The V call is TRBV7-9, the J call TRBJ1-1, with D possibly TRBD1 on 5 matching bases. CDR1 and CDR2 (germline): SEHNR, FQNEAQ (reference sequence). V was pared by 6 bases and J by 2 bases, with 13 bases between. CDR3 length equals 14 residues. CDR3 sequence: CASRATTGNTEAFF. In DNA, the CDR3 is TGTGCCAGCAGGGCCACTACAGGTAACACTGAAGCTTTCTTT.

This clonotype was recorded many times. CDR3: CASSDYGEQFF. In nucleotides, the CDR3 is TGTGCCAGTAGTGACTACGGTGAGCAGTTCTTC. The rearrangement links TRBV19 to TRBJ2-1, with D perhaps TRBD2 (5 bases). V was trimmed by 5 bases and J by 9 bases, leaving 8 bases between them. CDR3 size: 11 residues. Germline CDR1 reads LNHDA; CDR2 reads SQIVND (reference sequence).

The chain recombines TRBV5-1 with TRBJ2-5; D is undetermined. The CDR3 length is 14 residues. Trimming removed 1 base at V and 1 base at J, with 8 bases between. Germline CDR1 reads SGHRS; CDR2 reads YFSETQ. The CDR3 region has the DNA TGCGCCAGCAGCTTGACAGTAGGCCAAGAGACCCAGTACTTC. Encoded protein: CASSLTVGQETQYF.

This clonotype appeared a few times. The CDR3 region is CASHRAAGGLSSYEQYF. The DNA for the CDR3 is TGTGCCAGCCACCGGGCAGCGGGAGGCCTTAGCTCCTACGAGCAGTACTTC. V and J are TRBV11-2 and TRBJ2-7; 9 nucleotides match TRBD2. With V trimmed by 8 bases and J by 0 bases, 14 bases remained unmatched. Looked up from germline, CDR1 is SGHAT and CDR2 is FQNNGV. There are 17 residues in the CDR3.

This clonotype occurred many times. The chain joins TRBV4-1 to TRBJ2-1, with D uncertain. The V end was cut by 4 bases, the J end by 4 bases, with 8 bases between. Germline V CDR1 and CDR2: MGHRA, YSYEKL. The CDR3 extends over 13 amino acids. CDR3: CASSLLRYNEQFF. CDR3 DNA: TGCGCCAGCAGCCTCTTAAGGTACAATGAGCAGTTCTTC.

V and J are TRBV20-1 and TRBJ1-5; 7 bases are a match to TRBD1. The CDR3 totals 15 residues. CDR1 and CDR2 from the germline V gene are DFQATT and SNEGSKA (reference sequence). The ends lost 1 base at V and 6 bases at J; junction bases unmatched: 9. The DNA of the CDR3 is TGCAGTGCTAGAGCAGTCGGGACAGTGGCTCAGCCCCAGCATTTT. This translates into CSARAVGTVAQPQHF.

This clonotype was detected ten times or more. The CDR3 is CASSRSGGRQETQYF. The CDR3 region has the DNA TGTGCCAGCTCGCGCTCAGGGGGCCGGCAAGAGACCCAGTACTTC. The V and J genes are TRBV18 and TRBJ2-5; TRBD1 agrees at 8 bases. The CDR3 totals 15 residues. Germline CDR1 KGHSH, CDR2 LQKENI. Trimming removed 6 bases from V and 2 bases from J; junction bases left unmatched: 8. The whole variable domain, filled in from reference TRBV18 and TRBJ2-5, reads NAGVMQNPRHLVRRRGQEARLRCSPMKGHSHVYWYRQLPEEGLKFMVYLQKENIIDESGMPKERFSAEFPKEGPSILRIQQVVRGDSAAYFCASSRSGGRQETQYFGPGTRLLVL.

DNA for the CDR3: TGTGCCAGCTCCCCGGGGACCACCCAGTACTTC. This encodes CASSPGTTQYF. The V call is TRBV9, the J call TRBJ2-5, with D tentatively TRBD1 or TRBD2 (5 bases each). CDR3 length: 11 residues. V shed 7 bases and J shed 8 bases, with 12 bases lying between them. Germline CDR1 and CDR2: SGDLS and YYNGEE.

This clonotype occurred a few times. This rearrangement joins TRBV29-1 to TRBJ2-1; the match to TRBD2 covers 11 bases. V lost 7 bases, J lost 8 bases, and 7 bases stayed unmatched. The CDR3 is 13 residues long. Germline V gives CDR1 SQVTM, CDR2 ANQGSEA. The CDR3 protein is CSGRLAGIYEQFF. Here the CDR3 DNA reads TGCAGCGGCCGACTAGCGGGAATATATGAGCAGTTCTTC.

Ten or more counts support this clonotype. The genes are TRBV27 and TRBJ2-7; no definite D call. Germline V gene sequence: CDR1 MNHEY, CDR2 SMNVEV (reference sequence). Trimming removed 3 bases from V and 3 bases from J, with 9 bases in between. CDR3 size: 13 residues. In nucleotides, the CDR3 is TGTGCCAGCAGTTTGCTGGGAAACTACGAGCAGTACTTC. Protein product: CASSLLGNYEQYF.